This T cell receptor beta chain is drawn from a study of T cell responses to AZD1222 COVID-19 vaccine. Overall study context: Pooled together were second doses at about 4 or about 12 weeks.

Germline assignment: CDR1 KGHDR and CDR2 SFDVKD. The V segment lost 4 bases and the J segment 4 bases; nucleotides outside the gene matches: 2. The CDR3 consists of 13 residues. This clone was observed once. As yet, its antigen is unknown. Sequencing used immunoSEQ multiplex PCR; TCRdb keeps in-frame clones, though not all of them. This sample has 90,000 to 150,000 clones, with around nine tenths found just once. Whole-study results and caveats: Reportedly, nearly half the spike-specific TCRs target unmutated variant regions. The study sampled repertoires only after the peak T cell response. Spike-specific TCR breadth and depth grew following two AZD1222 doses.

Sequencing was performed on peripheral blood, taken on day 0 of AZD1222 vaccination. J is TRBJ1-2 and V is TRBV24-1; 7 bases are shared with TRBD1. This sequence was found in an adult in good health. The CDR3 protein is CATSDRGGYGYTF. DNA of the CDR3: TGTGCCACCAGTGACAGGGGGGGCTATGGCTACACCTTC.